The next 17 T cell receptor beta chains were all read from a single sample in a study of cytomegalovirus exposure and HLA in healthy donors. The PCR was carried out with 60 Vbeta primers and 13 Jbeta primers. The table came from immunoSEQ multiplex PCR; TCRdb's copy has only in-frame clones and leaves some out. The data show under 200,000 clones, roughly 77% seen once. Sequenced: PBMCs. The receptor set was obtained from a man over 45 in good health and CMV-seropositive.

This sequence joins TRBV11-2 and TRBJ2-5; tentatively, D is TRBD2 (5 bases). Germline CDR1 is SGHAT and CDR2 is FQNNGV. Trimming stripped 5 bases from V and 4 bases from J, with 17 bases between. The CDR3 consists of 15 residues. The CDR3 loop is CASSRARLAGETQYF. CDR3 in DNA: TGTGCCAGCAGCCGCGCACGCCTAGCTGGAGAGACCCAGTACTTC.

V usage is TRBV5-4 and J usage is TRBJ1-1; 9 positions match TRBD1. V lost 4 bases, J lost 1 base, and 8 bases stayed unmatched. This CDR3 spans 16 amino acids. Germline V gene data show CDR1 as SGHNT and CDR2 as YYREEE (reference sequence). CDR3 nucleotide sequence: TGTGCCAGCAGCACAGGACAGGGGCGGCCGAACACTGAAGCTTTCTTT. It is translated as CASSTGQGRPNTEAFF.

The chain joins TRBV7-3 to TRBJ2-7; 9 bases fit TRBD2. The germline gives CDR1 SGHTA, CDR2 FQGTGA. J gave up 5 bases and V 3 bases, and 5 bases lay outside the gene matches. This CDR3 has 14 residues. CDR3 DNA sequence: TGTGCCAGCAGCTTTAGCGGGGGTATCGACGAGCAGTACTTC. This translates into CASSFSGGIDEQYF.

This clone was seen more than once but under ten times. The CDR3 sequence: CASSLGLGEHTGELFF. The CDR3, as DNA: TGTGCCAGCAGCTTAGGGCTAGGGGAACACACCGGGGAGCTGTTTTTT. The J gene is TRBJ2-2, the V gene TRBV7-2, with D possibly being TRBD1 (5 bases). V was cut by 1 base and J by 3 bases, with 12 bases left in between. This CDR3 is built from 16 residues. The germline gives CDR1 SGHTA, CDR2 FQGNSA.

The chain uses TRBV4-3 and TRBJ2-5; 10 bases map to TRBD2. The J segment lost 5 bases and the V segment lost 0 bases, leaving 9 bases of the junction unmatched. This CDR3 contains 17 residues. The germline gives CDR1 LGHNA, CDR2 YSLEER. The chain's CDR3 is CASSQDPSGGIGETQYF. The DNA of the CDR3 is TGCGCCAGCAGCCAAGATCCTAGCGGGGGAATAGGGGAGACCCAGTACTTC.

The J gene is TRBJ1-1, the V gene TRBV4-3, with a possible D match to TRBD1 (5 bases). V gave up 1 base and J gave up 4 bases, with 19 bases separating them. The CDR3 length is 17 residues. Germline V CDR1 and CDR2: LGHNA, YSLEER. As DNA, the CDR3 is TGCGCCAGCAGCCAAGTCCCCTCAATCAGGGTTTCCACTGAAGCTTTCTTT. Translated, it gives CASSQVPSIRVSTEAFF.

This clone showed up just a few times. Other DNA variants within this sample encode the same CDR3. The V gene is TRBV2, the J gene TRBJ1-2; perhaps TRBD1 as D (6 bases). Trimming cost V 5 bases and J 5 bases, with 12 bases left between them. The CDR3 loop spans 13 amino acids. Germline-derived CDR1 and CDR2 are SNHLY and FYNNEI. The CDR3 sequence: CASSPDRNYGYTF. The DNA for the CDR3 is TGTGCCAGCAGTCCAGACAGGAATTATGGCTACACCTTC.

The chain links TRBV7-2 to TRBJ2-7; 7 positions agree with TRBD1. The germline gives CDR1 SGHTA, CDR2 FQGNSA. V dropped 1 base and J dropped 10; count of bases not matched to a gene: 13. The CDR3 runs to 15 residues. The CDR3 DNA reads as TGTGCCAGCAGCTTAGTGACAGGGTGGGCGGAAGACCAGTACTTC. Protein sequence: CASSLVTGWAEDQYF.

The chain combines TRBV29-1 with TRBJ1-5, with D possibly TRBD1 on 5 matching bases. V shed 4 bases and J shed 1 base, with 5 bases lying between them. The CDR3 sequence is 12 residues long. Germline V lookup: CDR1 SQVTM, CDR2 ANQGSEA. The CDR3 nucleotides are TGCAGCGTTGCAGGGAGCAATCAGCCCCAGCATTTT. Translated: CSVAGSNQPQHF.

This clone has more than one count but fewer than ten. The CDR3 sequence: CASSQTAQSNQPQHF. CDR3 bases: TGTGCCAGCAGCCAGACAGCCCAAAGCAATCAGCCCCAGCATTTT. The chain employs TRBV7-8 and TRBJ1-5; the D gene is possibly TRBD1 (5 bases). Germline V CDR1 and CDR2: SGHVS, FQNEAQ. V dropped 5 bases and J dropped 1 base, with 12 bases sitting between them. This CDR3 is built from 15 residues.

The rearrangement links TRBV7-2 to TRBJ1-1; TRBD1 matches 7 bases. J gave up 2 bases and V 5 bases, and 2 bases lay outside the gene matches. CDR1 and CDR2 (germline): SGHTA, FQGNSA. The CDR3 totals 13 residues. The CDR3 bases are TGTGCCAGCAGCCGACAGGGAAACACTGAAGCTTTCTTT. This encodes CASSRQGNTEAFF.

V and J are TRBV4-3 and TRBJ2-1, with D perhaps TRBD1 (5 bases). The V end lost 1 base, the J end lost 6 bases, and 19 bases lay between the germline ends. The CDR3 is made up of 17 amino acids. From germline, CDR1 is LGHNA and CDR2 YSLEER. The CDR3 reads CASSQAPKGQLGNEQFF. The CDR3 bases are TGCGCCAGCAGCCAAGCCCCCAAGGGGCAGCTAGGCAATGAGCAGTTCTTC.

The chain uses TRBV7-9 and TRBJ2-5; TRBD2 matches 8 bases. CDR3 length equals 15 residues. CDR1 is SEHNR, CDR2 FQNEAQ, per germline (reference sequence). J lost 4 bases, V lost 1 base, and 5 bases had no gene match. The CDR3 DNA reads as TGTGCCAGCAGCTTAGGAGCTAGCGGGTTAGAGACCCAGTACTTC. Its translation is CASSLGASGLETQYF. The variable domain in full, completed from reference TRBV7-9 and TRBJ2-5, reads DTGVSQNPRHKITKRGQNVTFRCDPISEHNRLYWYRQTLGQGPEFLTYFQNEAQLEKSRLLSDRFSAERPKGSFSTLEIQRTEQGDSAMYLCASSLGASGLETQYFGPGTRLLVL.

A few counts support this clone. The chain carries TRBV30 and TRBJ2-5; D uncertain. V was clipped by 0 bases and J by 5 bases, with 10 bases between them. CDR3 length: 13 residues. Germline V CDR1 and CDR2: GTSNPN, SVGIG (reference sequence). CDR3 loop: CAWSVLSLETQYF. The CDR3, as DNA: TGTGCCTGGAGTGTACTAAGCCTGGAGACCCAGTACTTC.

This clone was seen only once. The chain recombines TRBV27 with TRBJ2-7; tentative D call: TRBD1 (6 bases). V lost 5 bases and J 5 bases, leaving 13 bases between the germline ends. The germline gives CDR1 MNHEY, CDR2 SMNVEV (reference sequence). The CDR3 runs to 13 residues. As DNA, the CDR3 is TGTGCCAGCAGTGGGGGCAGGGCCCACGAGCAGTACTTC. Its protein product is CASSGGRAHEQYF.

This chain connects TRBV4-3 to TRBJ2-3; D possibly corresponds to TRBD1 (6 bases). Germline V lookup: CDR1 LGHNA, CDR2 YSLEER. The CDR3 extends over 17 amino acids. V was pared by 1 base and J by 3 bases, with 17 bases between. CDR3 sequence (DNA): TGCGCCAGCAGCCAAGTTGGTCGGACAGACGATACAGATACGCAGTATTTT. As protein: CASSQVGRTDDTDTQYF.

This chain links TRBV5-1 with TRBJ2-7; 8 nucleotides align to TRBD1. CDR1 is SGHRS, CDR2 YFSETQ, per germline. Trimming took 4 bases from V and 5 from J; bases not matched to a gene: 8. The CDR3 covers 14 residues. In nucleotides, the CDR3 is TGCGCCAGCAGCAAATGGACAGGGTCGGACGAGCAGTACTTC. This gives the protein CASSKWTGSDEQYF. Supplemented by reference TRBV5-1 and TRBJ2-7, the full variable domain reads KAGVTQTPRYLIKTRGQQVTLSCSPISGHRSVSWYQQTPGQGLQFLFEYFSETQRNKGNFPGRFSGRQFSNSRSEMNVSTLELGDSALYLCASSKWTGSDEQYFGPGTRLTVT.